The T cell receptor beta chain under discussion was sequenced for a study of cytomegalovirus exposure and HLA in healthy donors (dated by TCRdb to about 2017). About the study as a whole: In an earlier analysis of 550 to 750 of the donors, 276 Gb of sequence data and 90 million to 130 million unique TCR beta sequences from 150 million to 200 million T cells were reported. Every discovery cohort repertoire had been produced on one sequencing platform. Four to six DR-DQ haplotypes were handled as single units for association and clustering, since linkage in the cohort was strong. Along with the roughly 700-subject first cohort, a separate validation cohort of some 130 different subjects was used. High-throughput TCR immunosequencing, statistical association of individual TCRs with disease status, and machine learning were combined to predict cytomegalovirus infection status. Typing coverage varied by locus: about 620-630 donors for A, B, C, DRB1 and DQB1; approximately 500 for DQA1; 606 for DPA1; around 450 for DPB1. Donor age, sex, ethnicity and CMV serostatus were compiled alongside the repertoire data. Roughly 290 gigabases of sequencing data and around 85 million unique TCR sequences made up an early release that covered several hundred HLA-typed donors. The T cell repertoires of about 700 subjects were profiled by immunosequencing and related to cytomegalovirus serostatus. Rather than drawing on any new phenotypic data, the later analysis identified candidate immune exposures from TCR beta sequences and the way those sequences occurred across donors. In a later genetic analysis, genome-wide SNP genotypes for 398 of the 666 donors were used, and that subset was treated as a discovery cohort. Among about 410 genotyped donors of the cohort, an average of approximately 240,000 unique TCR beta nucleotide sequences was sequenced per donor, of which 15% to 20% were non-productive. HLA typing covered class I and class II loci at four-digit resolution. Among the approximately 430 genotyped donors, around 81% belonged to the genetic ancestry cluster associated with self-reported Caucasian donors. The study aimed to test whether signatures of past pathogen exposure could be identified by cataloging public T cell receptors. A later analysis re-examined previously published TCR beta repertoires from over 500 donors and added high-resolution HLA genotyping to investigate patterns of TCR occurrence. To decide whether each TCR beta V gene segment behaved as functional or pseudogenic, an earlier analysis of fewer than 750 of the donors relied on high-throughput TCR beta sequencing.

Libraries were made using the immunoSEQ multiplex PCR assay. The multiplex PCR relied on a mix of 60 forward primers for TCR Vbeta segments and 13 reverse primers for TCR Jbeta segments. Amplification of the CDR3 region of rearranged TCR beta genes was performed with a multiplex PCR assay on genomic DNA. On the Illumina HiSeq System, the amplified TCR beta libraries were sequenced as 87-base-pair reads. The original methods were these. A later analysis tallied 75 million to 85 million unique TCR beta chains across the 640 or so repertoires, and about 12 million of those chains were shared by two or more donors. To remove PCR and sequencing errors, raw reads were error-corrected and collapsed into unique sequences using a nearest-neighbor algorithm that merged closely related sequences. V, D and J gene segments were assigned by aligning CDR3 sequences to IMGT reference sequences. For a sequence to be retained, at least a six-nucleotide match to both a V gene segment and a J gene segment was required. A rearrangement counted as productive if the CDR3 had no stop codons and remained in frame with V and J, and every other rearrangement counted as non-productive. CDR3 was defined by IMGT convention, running from the second conserved V-encoded cysteine to the conserved J-encoded phenylalanine. Sequences without an unambiguous match to a single V gene segment were excluded from the earlier analysis of 587 of the donors. In an earlier analysis of 450 to 750 of the donors, a V segment was called functional when productive rearrangements were above 56.7%, and segregating when the standard deviation between donors exceeded 5%. A statistical classification framework was built to diagnose cytomegalovirus status from the catalog of TCR beta chain sequences. A later analysis assigned V and J genes by comparing TCR nucleotide sequences with IMGT/GENE-DB human TR gene sequences. The TCRdist pipeline was used in a later analysis to assign CDR3 sequences and most-parsimonious VDJ recombination scenarios. A later analysis defined each TCR beta chain by its CDR3 amino acid sequence plus V-gene family, and excluded reads lacking a unique V-gene family. In a later analysis, approximately 590 highly shared, low-generation-probability nucleotide sequences were removed to address suspected cross-contamination and a sequencing artifact. In a later analysis, a clonal expansion index for each public chain was calculated from normalized within-repertoire ranks of inferred template counts. In a later analysis, generation probabilities were computed using a VDJ recombination model fitted to out-of-frame rearrangements, and the results were checked against IGoR. In a later analysis, TCR-TCR, TCR-HLA and TCR-CMV co-occurrence was scored with hypergeometric tests, and a repertoire-size bias correction was applied to TCR pairs. To estimate false discovery rates, a later analysis permuted the HLA or CMV assignments 20 times. In a later analysis, co-occurring TCRs were grouped using DBSCAN, and TCRdist sequence similarity was added for clustering within HLA-allele-positive subsets. For co-occurrence clustering, repertoires with fewer than 30,000 or more than 120,000 public chains were excluded, along with five repertoires with anomalous nucleotide sharing. TCRdb carries this immuneACCESS record with in-frame sequences only. Its versions omit some clonotypes, under half of them owing to an unresolved V gene in the studies checked, with the rest unexplained. The D gene and trimming were derived from the DNA, and the V and J assignments and clone size from that table. This specimen's table enumerates tens of thousands of clones. Of the sample, roughly 3.2% is held by the ten largest clones.

Here is what the overall study found, with its caveats: In the study, 150 to 200 TCR beta chains were listed as associated with cytomegalovirus. According to a later analysis, parvovirus B19, influenza, CMV and Epstein-Barr virus appeared linked to several top co-occurrence clusters. A further reported finding was that TCR beta sequences accurately predicted the HLA-A and HLA-B alleles for most subjects in the first cohort. Roughly 17 rarely observed V segments, including chromosome 9 orphons, were excluded from the earlier analysis of about 610 of the donors because counts were too low. Because the 87-base-pair reads could not distinguish some IMGT-functional V segments, including TRBV6-2 and TRBV6-3, those segments were excluded. Linkage disequilibrium might explain the correlated functional status among segregating V segments, but an unknown experimental factor could not be ruled out. In vitro tests confirmed that a few of the cytomegalovirus-associated TCR beta chains recognize cytomegalovirus antigens. The presence/absence analyses assumed that sequencing depth was roughly uniform across donors, and that assumption may not be true. In both the original and validation cohorts, the classifier was reported to diagnose cytomegalovirus status with high specificity and sensitivity. Specific HLA alleles were associated with 16,951 TCR beta sequences at a false discovery rate of 0.05 in a later analysis. HLA typing was unavailable for some donors at each locus, so association tests used only the typed subset. This cohort had only TCR beta chains sequenced, and the lack of alpha or paired-chain data limited which features could be detected. Strong co-occurrence of HLA alleles, especially DR and DQ, made assigning TCR associations to individual alleles difficult. While some public TCRs were present in many individuals, most TCR sequences turned up only very rarely across donors. A group of highly shared sequence variants was considered likely to be a technical artifact of the sequencing pipeline. According to a later analysis, most CMV-associated TCR beta chains appeared to be HLA-restricted, and the HLA associations seemed to be driven largely by CMV exposure. The authors suggested that the approach could potentially be extended to other disease states and immunological phenotypes. According to a later genetic analysis, donors in an Asian-associated ancestry cluster had fewer N-insertions in productive TCRs than the roughly 700-donor mean. CMV serostatus was the only immune exposure information available for the cohort. Broadly in line with IMGT annotations, most TCR beta V segments showed up in productive rearrangements about 90% or about 30% of the time in an earlier analysis of around 550 of the donors. In a later analysis, HLA-associated TCR beta chains were found to be more clonally expanded and to have lower generation probabilities than equally common non-associated chains. In a later analysis, TCR association rates were found to vary across HLA loci, with the most associated TCRs seen for DRB1 alleles and the fewest for HLA-C alleles. V-gene and J-gene trimming of TCR beta chains was associated with a missense DCLRE1C variant in a later genetic analysis, and the association was replicated in an independent cohort.

Concerning this clone itself: What this receptor recognizes is not known.

The cohort was made up of 650 to 700 healthy bone marrow donors. Cohort members were all nominally healthy when sampled, although unrecorded immune exposures were likely present. The donor tested CMV seronegative, placing the donor among the 350 to 400 seronegative members of the cohort. A peripheral blood sample was collected from each donor, and TCR beta sequencing was performed on peripheral blood mononuclear cells. Genomic DNA was extracted from the blood cell samples with the Qiagen DNeasy Blood Extraction Kit. The germline V gene gives CDR1 as MNHEY and CDR2 as SVGAGI. At the junction V is shortened by 6 bases and J by 1 base, with 12 bases in between. The CDR3 sequence holds 14 residues, the cysteine and phenylalanine included. Only the CDR3 part of the read is kept: 42 bases, read in frame from the first base.

The rearranged segments are TRBV6-5 and TRBJ1-1; a weak D assignment points to TRBD1 (6 bases agree). The receptor comes from a man aged 35 to 55 in good health and CMV-seronegative. The sequencing input was PBMCs. The sequence in DNA is TGTGCCAGCAGCAAGGACAGACCGAACACTGAAGCTTTCTTT. Its translation is CASSKDRPNTEAFF.